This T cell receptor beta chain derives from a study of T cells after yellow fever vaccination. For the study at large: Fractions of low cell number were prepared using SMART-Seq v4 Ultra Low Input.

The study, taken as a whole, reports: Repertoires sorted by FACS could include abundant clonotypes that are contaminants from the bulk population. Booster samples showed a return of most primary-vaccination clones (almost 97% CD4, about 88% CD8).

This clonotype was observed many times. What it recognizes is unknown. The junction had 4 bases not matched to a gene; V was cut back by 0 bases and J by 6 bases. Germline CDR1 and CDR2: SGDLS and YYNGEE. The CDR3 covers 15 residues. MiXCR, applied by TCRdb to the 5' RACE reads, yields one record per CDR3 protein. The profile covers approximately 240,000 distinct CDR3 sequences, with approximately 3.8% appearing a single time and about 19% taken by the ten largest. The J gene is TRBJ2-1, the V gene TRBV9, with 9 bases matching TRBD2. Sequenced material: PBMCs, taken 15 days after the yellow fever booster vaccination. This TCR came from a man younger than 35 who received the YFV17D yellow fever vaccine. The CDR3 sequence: CASSVVSGGPNEQFF. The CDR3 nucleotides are TGTGCCAGCAGCGTAGTTAGCGGGGGCCCCAATGAGCAGTTCTTC. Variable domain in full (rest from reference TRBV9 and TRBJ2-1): DSGVTQTPKHLITATGQRVTLRCSPRSGDLSVYWYQQSLDQGLQFLIQYYNGEERAKGNILERFSAQQFPDLHSELNLSSLELGDSALYFCASSVVSGGPNEQFFGPGTRLTVL.